This TCR beta chain came from a study of PD-L1 blockade in urothelial cancer. Study at large: Previous chemotherapy exposure amounted to 0 to 3 regimens for patients. Researchers found blood samples held a median of roughly 140,000 T cells. Findings of the study overall: Tumor-linked clones in blood grew more by 3 weeks in durable-benefit patients.

Time point specified: pretreatment peripheral blood. Data came from immunoSEQ multiplex PCR; TCRdb stores just in-frame clones and leaves some out. The sample has 70,000 to 85,000 clones; around 90% are singletons. Remarks on this clone: What it recognizes is unknown.

Germline V gene sequence: CDR1 SGHDT, CDR2 YYEEEE. After removal of 4 bases from V and 6 bases from J, the junction contained 6 bases not matched to a gene. The CDR3 runs 14 residues. This clonotype originated in a man aged 70-80 years with urothelial cancer. The rearrangement uses TRBV5-6 and TRBJ1-5, with 8 positions matching TRBD1. Sequencing used PBMCs, obtained around atezolizumab (anti-PD-L1) treatment. CDR3 coding DNA: TGTGCCAGCAGCGTGACAGGGGCGAGTCAGCCCCAGCATTTT. Protein product: CASSVTGASQPQHF.